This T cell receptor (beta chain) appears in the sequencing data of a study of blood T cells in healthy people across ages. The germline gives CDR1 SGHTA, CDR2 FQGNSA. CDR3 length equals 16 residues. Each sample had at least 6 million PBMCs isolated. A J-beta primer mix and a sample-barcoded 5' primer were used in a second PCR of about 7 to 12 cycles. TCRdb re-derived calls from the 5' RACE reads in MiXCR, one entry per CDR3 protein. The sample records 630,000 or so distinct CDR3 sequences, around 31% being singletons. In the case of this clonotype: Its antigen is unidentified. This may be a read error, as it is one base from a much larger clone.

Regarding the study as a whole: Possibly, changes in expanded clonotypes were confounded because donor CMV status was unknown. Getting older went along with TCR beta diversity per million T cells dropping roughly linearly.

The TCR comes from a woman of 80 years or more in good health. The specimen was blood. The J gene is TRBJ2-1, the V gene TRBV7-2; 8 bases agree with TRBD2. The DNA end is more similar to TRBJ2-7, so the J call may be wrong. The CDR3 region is CASSPLPGTRHNEQYF. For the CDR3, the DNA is TGTGCCAGCAGCCCACTCCCCGGGACTAGACACAATGAGCAGTACTTC.